This T cell receptor beta chain was identified in a study of cytomegalovirus exposure and HLA in healthy donors. Points from the study as a whole: TCR beta V segments were, for the most part, productive about 90% or about 30% of the time in an earlier analysis.

In the case of this clone: As yet, its antigen is unknown.

The CDR3 has 13 amino acids. Germline values: CDR1 LNHDA, CDR2 SQIVND (reference sequence). V shed 5 bases and J shed 3 bases, with 11 bases lying between them. Amplification used 60 Vbeta primers and 13 Jbeta primers. TCRdb keeps only in-frame clones here, not all; method: immunoSEQ multiplex PCR. The data hold around 130,000 clones, with around four fifths observed a single time. The sequence derives from a woman in her thirties or forties in good health and CMV-seropositive. Sequencing was done on a sample of PBMCs. The chain couples TRBV19 to TRBJ2-7, with D possibly matching TRBD1 (5 bases). CDR3 nucleotides: TGTGCCAGTAGTCCGCAGGGAATCTACGAGCAGTACTTC. Translation: CASSPQGIYEQYF. Full variable domain (missing parts from reference TRBV19 and TRBJ2-7): DGGITQSPKYLFRKEGQNVTLSCEQNLNHDAMYWYRQDPGQGLRLIYYSQIVNDFQKGDIAEGYSVSREKKESFPLTVTSAQKNPTAFYLCASSPQGIYEQYFGPGTRLTVT.